This is a list of T cell receptor beta chains from one sample in a study of blood T cell repertoires in COVID-19. Sequenced by immunoSEQ multiplex PCR; TCRdb stores in-frame clones only, minus some. The table has roughly 190,000 clones, approximately 88% seen once. The sample comprised PBMCs or T cells enriched from blood (not recorded which). The receptors derive from a young woman who had recovered from COVID-19. CDR3s include the opening cysteine and the closing phenylalanine or tryptophan. The order of the fields is J gene, D gene, V gene, clone size, CDR3 DNA, CDR3 protein. A D gene is named only where the DNA matches it firmly. Clone sizes are given selectively: once, few, many, or a class where the clone is expanded.

J gene: TRBJ2-7
D gene: .
V gene: TRBV11-2
clone size: .
CDR3 DNA: TGTGCCAGCAGCTTAGATTCGGTATACGAGCAGTACTTC
CDR3 protein: CASSLDSVYEQYF

J gene: TRBJ1-1
D gene: .
V gene: TRBV28
clone size: .
CDR3 DNA: TGTGCCAGCAGTTTTATTAGCCGGGGGAACACTGAAGCTTTCTTT
CDR3 protein: CASSFISRGNTEAFF

J gene: TRBJ1-1
D gene: .
V gene: TRBV5-1
clone size: .
CDR3 DNA: TGCGCCAGCAGAAACGAACAGGGGAACACTGAAGCTTTCTTT
CDR3 protein: CASRNEQGNTEAFF

J gene: TRBJ1-2
D gene: .
V gene: TRBV5-1
clone size: .
CDR3 DNA: TGCGCCAGCAGCCCCGTCGCTACCTATGGCTACACCTTC
CDR3 protein: CASSPVATYGYTF

J gene: TRBJ1-4
D gene: .
V gene: TRBV20-1
clone size: .
CDR3 DNA: TGCAGTGCGGAGGGTTTAGGAAAACTGTTTTTT
CDR3 protein: CSAEGLGKLFF

J gene: TRBJ1-2
D gene: TRBD1
V gene: TRBV7-8
clone size: .
CDR3 DNA: TGTGCCAGCAGCACCAGCTCGGGACAGGCGAGGAACTATGGCTACACCTTC
CDR3 protein: CASSTSSGQARNYGYTF

J gene: TRBJ1-6
D gene: TRBD1
V gene: TRBV19
clone size: .
CDR3 DNA: TGTGCCAGTAGTATGGGACAGGGCAGTTCACCCCTCCACTTT
CDR3 protein: CASSMGQGSSPLHF

J gene: TRBJ1-5
D gene: .
V gene: TRBV28
clone size: .
CDR3 DNA: TGTGCCAGCAGTTCGGAGTATCAGCCCCAGCATTTT
CDR3 protein: CASSSEYQPQHF

J gene: TRBJ2-1
D gene: TRBD2
V gene: TRBV7-2
clone size: .
CDR3 DNA: TGTGCCAGCAGCCCTAGCGGGAGAAACTACAATGAGCAGTTCTTC
CDR3 protein: CASSPSGRNYNEQFF

J gene: TRBJ2-3
D gene: TRBD2
V gene: TRBV30
clone size: .
CDR3 DNA: TGTGCCTGGGGACCGGGACTAGCGGGCACAGATACGCAGTATTTT
CDR3 protein: CAWGPGLAGTDTQYF

J gene: TRBJ2-7
D gene: TRBD2
V gene: TRBV7-9
clone size: .
CDR3 DNA: TGTGCCAGCAGCTTGGGACTAGCGGGTTTCGAGCAGTACTTC
CDR3 protein: CASSLGLAGFEQYF

J gene: TRBJ1-6
D gene: TRBD1
V gene: TRBV24-1
clone size: .
CDR3 DNA: TGTGCCACCAGTGATGGCGCAGGGGGCGGTAATTCACCCCTCCACTTT
CDR3 protein: CATSDGAGGGNSPLHF

J gene: TRBJ1-2
D gene: .
V gene: TRBV6-5
clone size: once
CDR3 DNA: TGTGCCAGCAGAAAACAGGGTCCCCCTAACTATGGCTACACCTTC
CDR3 protein: CASRKQGPPNYGYTF

J gene: TRBJ1-4
D gene: .
V gene: TRBV19
clone size: .
CDR3 DNA: TGTGCCAGTAGTATTTTCGGGGGGACTAATGAAAAACTGTTTTTT
CDR3 protein: CASSIFGGTNEKLFF

J gene: TRBJ2-3
D gene: TRBD2
V gene: TRBV6-1
clone size: .
CDR3 DNA: TGTGCCAGCAGTGAATTAGGACTAGCGGGGGGTTTTCGCACAGATACGCAGTATTTT
CDR3 protein: CASSELGLAGGFRTDTQYF

J gene: TRBJ1-2
D gene: TRBD1
V gene: TRBV18
clone size: .
CDR3 DNA: TGTGCCAGCTCACCCGACAGGGGGCGTGATGGCTACACCTTC
CDR3 protein: CASSPDRGRDGYTF

J gene: TRBJ1-4
D gene: .
V gene: TRBV28
clone size: .
CDR3 DNA: TGTGCCAGCAGTTTACTCGGGACCGGAGGGGCAACTAATGAAAAACTGTTTTTT
CDR3 protein: CASSLLGTGGATNEKLFF

J gene: TRBJ2-1
D gene: .
V gene: TRBV7-9
clone size: .
CDR3 DNA: TGTGCCAGCAGCTCCAGACGACAAAACCTAAGCTCCTACAATGAGCAGTTCTTC
CDR3 protein: CASSSRRQNLSSYNEQFF

J gene: TRBJ2-7
D gene: .
V gene: TRBV19
clone size: .
CDR3 DNA: TGTGCCAGTAGACCCGGGACAACCTTGGTAGACGAGCAGTACTTC
CDR3 protein: CASRPGTTLVDEQYF

J gene: TRBJ2-3
D gene: TRBD2
V gene: TRBV7-8
clone size: .
CDR3 DNA: TGTGCCAGCAGCTTAGGACTAGCAACAGATACGCAGTATTTT
CDR3 protein: CASSLGLATDTQYF

J gene: TRBJ2-2
D gene: .
V gene: TRBV18
clone size: .
CDR3 DNA: TGTGCCAGCTCACCACGGACAGCCGGGGAGCTGTTTTTT
CDR3 protein: CASSPRTAGELFF

J gene: TRBJ1-4
D gene: .
V gene: TRBV5-8
clone size: .
CDR3 DNA: TGTGCCAGCAGCTCTAGAAATGAAAAACTGTTTTTT
CDR3 protein: CASSSRNEKLFF

J gene: TRBJ1-3
D gene: TRBD1
V gene: TRBV5-8
clone size: .
CDR3 DNA: TGTGCCAGCAGCTTGGAGATGCGCCGGGACAGGGATCCTGGAAACACCATATATTTT
CDR3 protein: CASSLEMRRDRDPGNTIYF

J gene: TRBJ2-5
D gene: .
V gene: TRBV5-6
clone size: .
CDR3 DNA: TGTGCCAGCAGCTTGTCTCGCGGGGCGAAAGAGACCCAGTACTTC
CDR3 protein: CASSLSRGAKETQYF